This T cell receptor beta chain derives from a study of blood T cells in healthy people across ages. This clonotype was seen a few times. PCR was performed a second time for about 7 to 11 cycles using a sample-barcoded 5' primer and a J-beta primer mix. One entry per CDR3 protein, called by TCRdb with MiXCR from the 5' RACE reads. The data show about 1.4 million distinct CDR3 sequences, with 59% seen just once and more than 6% held by the top ten. V gave up 4 bases and J gave up 5 bases; unmatched junction bases: 1. This CDR3 comprises 13 residues. From germline, CDR1 is MNHEY and CDR2 SMNVEV (reference sequence).

This clonotype was obtained from a man aged 18 to 29 in good health. The J gene is TRBJ2-1, the V gene TRBV27; the match to TRBD2 covers 8 bases. The sample comprised blood. The CDR3 coding sequence is TGTGCCAGCAGTTCTAGCGGGCACAATGAGCAGTTCTTC. Protein: CASSSSGHNEQFF.